This T cell receptor beta chain was sequenced for a study of T cells in localized non-small cell lung cancer. Generated by immunoSEQ multiplex PCR, the TCRdb table keeps only in-frame clones and is missing some. The sample shows 50,000 to 75,000 clones, approximately 90% of them seen only once. With regard to this clone: Antigen: not known.

This CDR3 comprises 16 residues. Trimming took 11 bases from V and 7 from J; bases not matched to a gene: 15. The V gene's germline CDR1 is SNHLY and CDR2 FYNNEI. The study's findings and limits: It remains possible that heterogeneity exists, since only one tumor region was sequenced.

This TCR was sampled from a man aged 35-75 years with stage I squamous cell lung carcinoma. Sequencing was performed on peripheral blood, taken before any cancer treatment. The rearrangement uses TRBV2 and TRBJ2-5; 14 bases line up with TRBD2. The CDR3 DNA is TGTGCCGGAACCTCAGGGACTAGCGGGAGAGGGGGGACCCAGTACTTC. This codes for CAGTSGTSGRGGTQYF.